Below, one T cell receptor (beta chain) is given with its context. These data are taken from a study of blood T cell repertoires in COVID-19. Profiling relied on immunoSEQ multiplex PCR, and the TCRdb table lists in-frame clones only, not all of them. The data show about 200,000 clones, around 89% seen once. Germline-derived CDR1 and CDR2 are SEHNR and FQNEAQ (reference sequence). Trimming removed 5 bases from V and 5 bases from J, with 18 bases in between. The CDR3 covers 15 residues. The V and J genes are TRBV7-9 and TRBJ1-1, with TRBD1 as a possible D gene (6 bases). This TCR was recovered from a woman between 18 and 29 years old who had recovered from COVID-19. Sequenced input: PBMCs or T cells enriched from blood (not recorded which). In nucleotides, the CDR3 is TGTGCCAGCAGCACCGAACAGGGATCTGGTACTGAAGCTTTCTTT. Amino acids: CASSTEQGSGTEAFF.